These 8 T cell receptor beta chains were sequenced from one sample in a study of blood T cell repertoires in COVID-19. Clones were sequenced by immunoSEQ multiplex PCR, and TCRdb holds only the in-frame ones, with some missing. In the table there are 50,000 to 75,000 clones, roughly 84% of which are singletons. Sequencing input: peripheral blood. Every receptor here comes from a man older than 75 in a cohort sampled during active COVID-19.

This rearrangement joins TRBV6-5 to TRBJ2-5; unclear D gene. Germline V lookup: CDR1 MNHEY, CDR2 SVGAGI. The CDR3 sequence is 15 residues long. The V end was cut by 6 bases, the J end by 3 bases, with 17 bases between. Here the CDR3 reads CASSPRPLMKETQYF. The CDR3 DNA sequence: TGTGCCAGCAGCCCCAGGCCTTTAATGAAAGAGACCCAGTACTTC.

The chain combines TRBV7-8 with TRBJ1-1; TRBD1 matches 7 bases. The CDR3 is made up of 15 amino acids. Germline V CDR1 and CDR2: SGHVS, FQNEAQ. V trimming: 5 bases; J trimming: 3 bases; junction bases outside the gene matches: 9. Written as DNA, the CDR3 is TGTGCCAGCAGCCCCCGACAGGGACAATACACTGAAGCTTTCTTT. It codes for CASSPRQGQYTEAFF.

J is TRBJ2-1 and V is TRBV10-3; the match to TRBD1 covers 9 bases. Germline V gene sequence: CDR1 ENHRY, CDR2 SYGVKD. There are 13 residues in the CDR3. V lost 6 bases and J lost 8; bases outside the gene matches: 5. CDR3 region: CAIRQDRGYEQFF. The CDR3 nucleotides are TGTGCCATCAGACAGGACAGGGGCTATGAGCAGTTCTTC.

V and J are TRBV27 and TRBJ1-6; D unresolved. The CDR3 is 15 amino acids. Trimming pared 8 bases from V and 0 bases from J, leaving 11 bases between. Germline V gene data show CDR1 as MNHEY and CDR2 as SMNVEV (reference sequence). CDR3 residues: CASSTINSYNSPLHF. CDR3 DNA: TGTGCCAGCTCTACCATAAACTCCTATAATTCACCCCTCCACTTT.

The V gene is TRBV7-9, the J gene TRBJ2-7, with 10 bases that match TRBD1. In germline, CDR1 is SEHNR, CDR2 FQNEAQ (reference sequence). With V trimmed by 5 bases and J by 6 bases, 10 bases remained unmatched. The CDR3 spans 15 residues. For the CDR3, the DNA is TGTGCCAGCAGCCGCCGGGACAGGGGAAACCCCGAGCAGTACTTC. It specifies CASSRRDRGNPEQYF.

The chain couples TRBV7-2 to TRBJ1-5; TRBD1 matches at 8 bases. This CDR3 is 16 amino acids long. Germline V CDR1 and CDR2: SGHTA, FQGNSA. Germline trimming cut 5 bases from V and 0 bases from J; bases unmatched to any gene: 6. CDR3 region: CASSARQGISNQPQHF. The CDR3 DNA reads as TGTGCCAGCAGCGCCCGACAGGGGATTAGCAATCAGCCCCAGCATTTT.

The rearrangement uses TRBV5-5 and TRBJ2-7; 10 nucleotides agree with TRBD2. The germline V gene has CDR1 SGHKS and CDR2 YYEKEE (reference sequence). The J segment lost 2 bases and the V segment lost 0 bases, leaving 2 bases of the junction unmatched. This CDR3 spans 15 amino acids. The CDR3 region is CASSLAGTSAYEQYF. CDR3 nucleotide sequence: TGTGCCAGCAGCTTGGCCGGGACTAGCGCCTACGAGCAGTACTTC.

The chain is built from TRBV7-2 and TRBJ2-7; D not certain. Germline lookup yields CDR1 SGHTA and CDR2 FQGNSA. Trimming took off 4 bases at V and 0 bases at J, with 7 bases between the two ends. The CDR3 totals 13 residues. The CDR3 region is CASSSFSSYEQYF. The CDR3 DNA is TGTGCCAGCAGCTCATTTAGCTCCTACGAGCAGTACTTC.